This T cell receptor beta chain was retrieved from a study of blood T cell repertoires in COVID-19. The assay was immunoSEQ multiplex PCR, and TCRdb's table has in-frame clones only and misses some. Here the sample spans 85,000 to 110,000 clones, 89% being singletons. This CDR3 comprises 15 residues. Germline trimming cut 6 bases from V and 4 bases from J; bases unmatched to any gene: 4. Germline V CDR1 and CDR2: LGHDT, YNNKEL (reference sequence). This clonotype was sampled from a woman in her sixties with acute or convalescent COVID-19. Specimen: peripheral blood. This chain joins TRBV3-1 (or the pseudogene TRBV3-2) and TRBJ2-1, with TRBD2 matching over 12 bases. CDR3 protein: CASSSTSGGYNEQFF. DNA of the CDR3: TGTGCCAGCAGTTCGACTAGCGGGGGATACAATGAGCAGTTCTTC.